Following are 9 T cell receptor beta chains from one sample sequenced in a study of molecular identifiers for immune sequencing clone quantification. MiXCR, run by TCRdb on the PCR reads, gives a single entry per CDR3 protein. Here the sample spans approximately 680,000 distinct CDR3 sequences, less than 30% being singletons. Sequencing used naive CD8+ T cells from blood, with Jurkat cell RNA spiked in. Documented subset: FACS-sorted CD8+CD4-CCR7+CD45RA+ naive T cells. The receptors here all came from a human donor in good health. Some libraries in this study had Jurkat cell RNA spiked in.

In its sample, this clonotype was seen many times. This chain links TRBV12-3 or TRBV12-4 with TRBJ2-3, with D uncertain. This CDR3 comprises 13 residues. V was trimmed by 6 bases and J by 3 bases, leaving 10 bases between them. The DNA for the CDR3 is TGTGCCAGCAGCCGAGAGAGAACAGATACGCAGTATTTT. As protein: CASSRERTDTQYF.

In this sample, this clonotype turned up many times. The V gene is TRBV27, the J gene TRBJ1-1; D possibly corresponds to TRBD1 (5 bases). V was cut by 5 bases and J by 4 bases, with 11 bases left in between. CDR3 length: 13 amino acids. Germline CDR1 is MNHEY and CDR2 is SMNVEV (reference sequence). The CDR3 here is CASSERGVTEAFF. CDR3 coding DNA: TGTGCCAGCAGTGAGAGGGGTGTCACTGAAGCTTTCTTT.

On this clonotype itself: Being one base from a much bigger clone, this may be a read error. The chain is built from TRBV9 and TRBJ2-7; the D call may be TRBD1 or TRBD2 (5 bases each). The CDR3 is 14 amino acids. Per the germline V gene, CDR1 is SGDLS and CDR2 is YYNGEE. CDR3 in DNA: TGTGCCAGCTGCGTCCGGGGCGAATCCTACGAGCAGTACTTC. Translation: CASCVRGESYEQYF.

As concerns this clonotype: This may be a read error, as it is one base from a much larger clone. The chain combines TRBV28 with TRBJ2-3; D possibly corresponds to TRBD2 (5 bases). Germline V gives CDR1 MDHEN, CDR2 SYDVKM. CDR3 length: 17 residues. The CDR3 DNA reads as TGTGCCAGCAGTTTGATTACACTAGAGGATAGCACAGATACGCAGTGTTTT. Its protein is CASSLITLEDSTDTQCF.

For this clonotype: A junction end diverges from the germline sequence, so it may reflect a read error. The CDR3 loop reads CAGSLGPGNTEAFF. DNA for the CDR3: TGTGCCGGCAGTTTAGGTCCGGGAAACACTGAAGCTTTCTTT. The V and J genes are TRBV12-3 or TRBV12-4 and TRBJ1-1; D gene uncertain. CDR3 length equals 14 residues.

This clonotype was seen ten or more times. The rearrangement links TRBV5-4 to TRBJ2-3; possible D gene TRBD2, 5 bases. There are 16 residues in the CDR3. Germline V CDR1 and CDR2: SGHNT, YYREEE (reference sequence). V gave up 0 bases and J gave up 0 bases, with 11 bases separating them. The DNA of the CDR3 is TGTGCCAGCAGCTTGGCCGGGGTTACTAGCACAGATACGCAGTATTTT. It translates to CASSLAGVTSTDTQYF.

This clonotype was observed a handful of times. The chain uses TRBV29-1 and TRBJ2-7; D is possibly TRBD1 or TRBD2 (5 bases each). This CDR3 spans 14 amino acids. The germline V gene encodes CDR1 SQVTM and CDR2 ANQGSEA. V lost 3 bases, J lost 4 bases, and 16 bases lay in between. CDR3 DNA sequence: TGCAGCGTTGAGGGGGTAGGGGAAGCATACGAGCAGTACTTC. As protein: CSVEGVGEAYEQYF.

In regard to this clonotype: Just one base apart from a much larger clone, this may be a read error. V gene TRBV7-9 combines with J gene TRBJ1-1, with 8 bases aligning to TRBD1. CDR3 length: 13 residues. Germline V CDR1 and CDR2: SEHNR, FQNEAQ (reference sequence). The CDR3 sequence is CASSSRDRTEASF. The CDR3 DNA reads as TGTGCCAGCAGCTCCCGGGACAGGACTGAAGCTTCCTTT. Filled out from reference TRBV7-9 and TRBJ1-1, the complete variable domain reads DTGVSQNPRHKITKRGQNVTFRCDPISEHNRLYWYRQTLGQGPEFLTYFQNEAQLEKSRLLSDRFSAERPKGSFSTLEIQRTEQGDSAMYLCASSSRDRTEASFGQGTRLTVV.

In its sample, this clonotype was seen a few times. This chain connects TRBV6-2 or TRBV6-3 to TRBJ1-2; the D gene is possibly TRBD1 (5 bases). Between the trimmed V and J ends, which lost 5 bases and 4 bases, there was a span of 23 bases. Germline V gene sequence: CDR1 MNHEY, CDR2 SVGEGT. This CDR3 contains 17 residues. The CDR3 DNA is TGTGCCAGCAGTCCCCGTCAAGGGACCATTCCCCCCTATGGCTACACCTTC. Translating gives CASSPRQGTIPPYGYTF.